Below, 12 T cell receptor beta chains from the same sample are listed, as sequenced in a study of blood T cell repertoires in COVID-19. Assay: immunoSEQ multiplex PCR; the TCRdb copy retains only in-frame clones and omits some. The sample has 100,000 or so clones, 84% seen once; the top ten hold 3.5% to 5%. Sequencing was performed on peripheral blood. The receptors derive from a human donor in a cohort sampled during active COVID-19.

V and J are TRBV7-2 and TRBJ2-3; D unresolved. CDR3 length: 16 residues. Germline assignment: CDR1 SGHTA and CDR2 FQGNSA. The ends were cut back, 1 base at V and 1 base at J, with 12 bases in the middle. The CDR3 protein is CASSLGAGPGTDTQYF. In nucleotides, the CDR3 is TGTGCCAGCAGCTTAGGTGCAGGCCCAGGCACAGATACGCAGTATTTT.

The rearrangement uses TRBV9 and TRBJ2-2; 9 bases fit TRBD1. Unmatched junction bases numbered 4, after V lost 3 bases and J lost 4 bases. CDR1 SGDLS and CDR2 YYNGEE come from the germline V gene. The CDR3 sequence is 15 residues long. CDR3 DNA sequence: TGTGCCAGCAGCGCCAGACAGGGGGGCACCGGGGAGCTGTTTTTT. As protein: CASSARQGGTGELFF.

The chain employs TRBV6-5 and TRBJ1-5; tentative D call: TRBD1 (6 bases). V was shortened by 6 bases and J by 6 bases, with 15 bases between the two germline ends. The CDR3 sequence is 14 residues long. Germline V gene sequence: CDR1 MNHEY, CDR2 SVGAGI. The CDR3 sequence: CASSRGGVGQPQHF. CDR3 coding DNA: TGTGCCAGCAGCCGAGGGGGAGTTGGTCAGCCCCAGCATTTT.

The CDR3 spells CASSRGAGDEAFF. The CDR3 bases are TGTGCCAGCAGCCGGGGGGCAGGGGATGAAGCTTTCTTT. The V gene is TRBV5-6, the J gene TRBJ1-1; TRBD1 is a possible D gene (6 bases). The CDR3 has 13 residues. CDR1 is SGHDT, CDR2 YYEEEE, per germline. With 4 bases removed from V and 7 bases from J, the gap between germline ends came to 14 bases.

The chain is built from TRBV2 and TRBJ2-2; TRBD2 aligns across 7 bases. Germline loops: CDR1 SNHLY, CDR2 FYNNEI. V lost 4 bases and J lost 0; bases outside the gene matches: 2. The CDR3 extends over 15 amino acids. The CDR3 protein is CASSVLAPNTGELFF. In DNA, the CDR3 is TGTGCCAGCAGTGTACTAGCGCCGAACACCGGGGAGCTGTTTTTT.

The chain has TRBV5-1 and TRBJ2-3, with 7 nucleotides matching TRBD2. The CDR3 has 18 residues. Germline CDR1 SGHRS, CDR2 YFSETQ. V lost 0 bases to trimming and J lost 2 bases; unmatched junction nucleotides: 12. The CDR3 spells CASSLGPLWGGITDTQYF. The CDR3 coding sequence is TGCGCCAGCAGCTTGGGGCCCCTATGGGGGGGGATCACAGATACGCAGTATTTT.

This clone has a single count. The chain recombines TRBV5-4 with TRBJ2-3; 8 nucleotides agree with TRBD1. The CDR3 has 15 amino acids. Germline CDR1 is SGHNT and CDR2 is YYREEE (reference sequence). V dropped 1 base and J dropped 4; count of bases not matched to a gene: 5. Here the CDR3 reads CASSLQTGVPDTQYF. CDR3 coding DNA: TGTGCCAGCAGCTTGCAGACAGGGGTTCCAGATACGCAGTATTTT.

The V and J genes are TRBV7-2 and TRBJ2-3, with D perhaps TRBD1 (5 bases). The ends were cut back, 0 bases at V and 4 bases at J, with 11 bases in the middle. Germline V lookup: CDR1 SGHTA, CDR2 FQGNSA. The CDR3 loop spans 15 amino acids. The CDR3 protein is CASSLAQGDADTQYF. For the CDR3, the DNA is TGTGCCAGCAGCTTAGCCCAGGGCGACGCAGATACGCAGTATTTT.

The V call is TRBV19, the J call TRBJ2-1; 8 nucleotides agree with TRBD1. Germline V gene lookup returns CDR1 LNHDA and CDR2 SQIVND (reference sequence). The CDR3 consists of 16 residues. V was clipped by 5 bases and J by 4 bases; unmatched bases: 10. This CDR3 reads CASSPGQGRSYNEQFF. In nucleotides, the CDR3 is TGTGCCAGTAGTCCTGGACAGGGACGGAGTTACAATGAGCAGTTCTTC.

The V call is TRBV20-1, the J call TRBJ1-3; D possibly corresponds to TRBD1 (5 bases). This CDR3 has 14 residues. V was shortened by 3 bases and J by 4 bases, with 13 bases between the two germline ends. Germline CDR1 DFQATT, CDR2 SNEGSKA (reference sequence). The CDR3 DNA sequence: TGCAGTGCTAGTCCAGGGATGGTGGGAAACACCATATATTTT. Residues: CSASPGMVGNTIYF.

The chain carries TRBV9 and TRBJ2-2, with no clear D. Deletions cut 8 bases from V and 3 bases from J, with 8 bases between. The CDR3 runs 12 residues. Per germline, CDR1 SGDLS and CDR2 YYNGEE. The CDR3 region has the DNA TGTGCCAGTAGACGGGACACCGGGGAGCTGTTTTTT. This translates into CASRRDTGELFF.

The V gene is TRBV24-1, the J gene TRBJ2-5; weak D call: TRBD2 (6 bases). The CDR3 is 16 residues long. Trimming pared 3 bases from V and 1 base from J, leaving 14 bases between. Looked up from germline, CDR1 is KGHDR and CDR2 is SFDVKD. CDR3 in amino acids: CATSDPTMGGQETQYF. For the CDR3, the DNA is TGTGCCACCAGTGATCCGACTATGGGGGGCCAAGAGACCCAGTACTTC.